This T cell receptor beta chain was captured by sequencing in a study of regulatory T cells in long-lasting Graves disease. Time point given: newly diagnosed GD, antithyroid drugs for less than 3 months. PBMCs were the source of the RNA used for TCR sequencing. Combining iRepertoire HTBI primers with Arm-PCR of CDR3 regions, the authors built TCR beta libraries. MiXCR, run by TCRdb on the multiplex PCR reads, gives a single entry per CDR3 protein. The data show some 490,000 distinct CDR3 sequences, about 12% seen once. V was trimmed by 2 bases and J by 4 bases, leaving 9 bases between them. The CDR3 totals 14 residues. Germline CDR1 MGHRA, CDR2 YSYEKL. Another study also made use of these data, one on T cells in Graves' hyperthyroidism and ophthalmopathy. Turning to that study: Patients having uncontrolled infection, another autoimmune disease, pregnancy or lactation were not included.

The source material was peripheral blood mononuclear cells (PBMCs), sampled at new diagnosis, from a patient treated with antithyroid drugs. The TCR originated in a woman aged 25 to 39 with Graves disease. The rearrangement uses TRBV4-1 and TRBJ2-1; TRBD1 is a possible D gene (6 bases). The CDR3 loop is CASSQKDSYNEQFF. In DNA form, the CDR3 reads TGCGCCAGCAGCCAAAAGGACAGTTACAATGAGCAGTTCTTC.